This TCR beta chain was retrieved from a study of T cell responses to AZD1222 COVID-19 vaccine. In germline, CDR1 is ENHRY, CDR2 SYGVKD. The V and J ends lost 6 bases and 5 bases respectively, with 8 bases between them. This CDR3 spans 12 amino acids. Profiling relied on immunoSEQ multiplex PCR, and the TCRdb table lists in-frame clones only, not all of them. The sample has about 130,000 clones, over 85% seen once. This rearrangement joins TRBV10-3 to TRBJ2-1; D uncertain. The starting material was peripheral blood, obtained on day 0 of AZD1222 vaccination. The receptor was isolated from an adult in good health. CDR3 DNA sequence: TGTGCCATCAGCTTCCGGGACAATGAGCAGTTCTTC. This encodes CAISFRDNEQFF.